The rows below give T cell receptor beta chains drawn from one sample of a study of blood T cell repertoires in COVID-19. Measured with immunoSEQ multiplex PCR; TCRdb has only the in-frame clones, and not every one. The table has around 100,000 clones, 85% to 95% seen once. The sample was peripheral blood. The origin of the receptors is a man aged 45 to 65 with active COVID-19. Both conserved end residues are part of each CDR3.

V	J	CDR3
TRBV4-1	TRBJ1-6	CASSQGTISPLHF
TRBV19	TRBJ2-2	CASSIGSGINTGELFF
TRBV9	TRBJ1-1	CASSVDPSRGNTEAFF
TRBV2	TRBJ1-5	CASSEVGTADQPQHF
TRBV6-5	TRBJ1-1	CASSYGPGTEAFF
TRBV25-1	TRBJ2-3	CASSEPSGSTPDTQYF
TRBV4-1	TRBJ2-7	CASSQGNSREQYF
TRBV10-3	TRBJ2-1	CAISGLAGGHNEQFF
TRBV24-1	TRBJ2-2	CATSEGLAVWGGELFF
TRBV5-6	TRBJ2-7	CASNYLHGEQYF
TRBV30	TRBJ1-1	CAWVTREKAFF
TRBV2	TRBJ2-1	CASPRMSGSSYNEQFF
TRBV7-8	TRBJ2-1	CASSRDTYNEQFF
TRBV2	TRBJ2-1	CASSPPAGAYNEQFF
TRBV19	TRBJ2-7	CASSGRGTGDEQYF
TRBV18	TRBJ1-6	CASSPGQGGNSPLHF
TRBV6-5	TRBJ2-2	CASRNRGNPTGELFF
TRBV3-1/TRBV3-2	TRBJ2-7	CASSHGQGAGEQYF
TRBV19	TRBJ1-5	CASSINSIRNQPQHF
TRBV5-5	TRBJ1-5	CASSPLMEGASPQHF
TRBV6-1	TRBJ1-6	CASSDEAATYNSPLHF
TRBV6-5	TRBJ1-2	CASRRDRFNYGYTF
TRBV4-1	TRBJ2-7	CASSQGSGTYEQYF
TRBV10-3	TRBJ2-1	CAINMDRGRQFF
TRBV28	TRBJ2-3	CASSSLAGGGTDTQYF
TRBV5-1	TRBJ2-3	CASSSRAPGDTQYF
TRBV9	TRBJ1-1	CASSENLGQHTEAFF
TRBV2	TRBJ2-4	CASLGAAPAKNIQYF
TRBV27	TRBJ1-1	CASIGTVGTEAFF
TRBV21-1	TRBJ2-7	CASSPRAQGDREQYF
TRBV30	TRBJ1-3	CAWTRADSGNTIYF
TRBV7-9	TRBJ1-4	CASSLSGAGKEKLFF
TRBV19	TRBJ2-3	CASSIGPDTQYF
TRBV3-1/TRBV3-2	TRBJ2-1	CASSQELRLLDEQFF
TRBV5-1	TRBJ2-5	CASSLDATGDGETQYF
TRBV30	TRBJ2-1	CAWSVEETSYNEQFF
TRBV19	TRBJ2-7	CASSVLGQGAYPYEQYF
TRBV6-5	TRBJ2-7	CASSSGRDHYEQYF
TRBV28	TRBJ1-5	CASSLPGGQGRSQPQHF